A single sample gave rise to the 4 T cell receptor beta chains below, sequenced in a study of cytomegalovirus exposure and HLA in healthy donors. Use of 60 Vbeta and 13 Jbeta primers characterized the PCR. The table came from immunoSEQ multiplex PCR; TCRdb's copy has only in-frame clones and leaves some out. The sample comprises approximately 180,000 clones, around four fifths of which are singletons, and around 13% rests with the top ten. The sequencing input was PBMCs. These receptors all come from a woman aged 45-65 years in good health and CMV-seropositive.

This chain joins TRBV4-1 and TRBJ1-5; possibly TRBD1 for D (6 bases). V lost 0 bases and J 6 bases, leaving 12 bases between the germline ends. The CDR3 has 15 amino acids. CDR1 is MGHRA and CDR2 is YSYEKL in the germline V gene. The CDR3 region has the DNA TGCGCCAGCAGCCAAGATACGCAGGGGCCTCAGCCCCAGCATTTT. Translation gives CASSQDTQGPQPQHF.

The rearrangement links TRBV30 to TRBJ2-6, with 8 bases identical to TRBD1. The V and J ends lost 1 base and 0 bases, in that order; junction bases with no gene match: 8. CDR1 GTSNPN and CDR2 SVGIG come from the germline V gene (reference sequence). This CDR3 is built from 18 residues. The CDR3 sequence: CAWSGPGQVSSGANVLTF. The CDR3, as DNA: TGTGCCTGGAGTGGCCCGGGACAGGTTAGCTCTGGGGCCAACGTCCTGACTTTC.

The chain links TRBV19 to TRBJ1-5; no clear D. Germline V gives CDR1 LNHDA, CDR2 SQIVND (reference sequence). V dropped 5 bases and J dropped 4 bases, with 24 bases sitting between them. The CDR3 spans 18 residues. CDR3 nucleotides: TGTGCCAGTAGTTTCGTAACGGGAAGTCAGGTCGGTAATCAGCCCCAGCATTTT. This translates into CASSFVTGSQVGNQPQHF.

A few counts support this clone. The CDR3 loop is CASSRTGTEAFF. DNA of the CDR3: TGTGCCAGCAGTCGGACAGGCACTGAAGCTTTCTTT. The chain recombines TRBV6-6 with TRBJ1-1; the match to TRBD1 covers 7 bases. The CDR3 totals 12 residues. Germline loops: CDR1 MNHNY, CDR2 SVGAGI (reference sequence). Trimming removed 5 bases from V and 4 bases from J; junction bases left unmatched: 1.